This T cell receptor beta chain derives from a study of blood T cells in healthy people across ages. The authors ran a second PCR of about 6 to 12 cycles using a sample-barcoded 5' primer and a J-beta primer mix. TCRdb reanalysed the 5' RACE reads using MiXCR and keeps one entry per CDR3 protein. The sample holds about 730,000 distinct CDR3 sequences, more than 40% seen once. This clonotype was seen ten or more times. CDR1 is MNHEY and CDR2 is SMNVEV in the germline V gene (reference sequence). The CDR3 loop spans 13 amino acids. Trimming removed 6 bases at V and 3 bases at J, with 11 bases between. The sequenced sample consisted of blood. The TCR originated in a woman aged 55-70 years in good health. This sequence joins TRBV27 and TRBJ1-2; D may be TRBD1 (6 bases). The CDR3 DNA reads as TGTGCCAGCAGGCCGACAGGATACTATGGCTACACCTTC. Residues: CASRPTGYYGYTF.